The 8 T cell receptor beta chains presented below share a single source sample, sequenced in a study of Ad26.COV2.S vaccination and SARS-CoV-2 variants (dated by TCRdb to about 2021). Receptor libraries were prepared by the immunoSEQ multiplex PCR assay. TCRdb mirrors the immuneACCESS table, restricted to in-frame sequences. Some clones are absent from its copies; in checked studies, under half trace to an unresolved V gene, and the reason for the others is unknown. The table for this sample lists about 350,000 clones; 86% of them were counted only once. The ten largest clones capture around 10% of the sample. The treatment or condition label corresponds to: some 20 received Ad26.COV2.S at low or high dose, single or two shots; 5 received placebo; per-sample allocation not given. For vaccine and placebo recipients, the sequenced repertoires came from samples collected on day 63 after the first injection.

The material sequenced was peripheral blood, taken in a trial of Ad26.COV2.S vaccine versus placebo. These TCRs come from a person between 18 and 59 years old who received the Ad26.COV2.S COVID-19 vaccine or a placebo.

V is TRBV2 and J is TRBJ2-2, with 7 nucleotides matching TRBD2. Per the germline V gene, CDR1 is SNHLY and CDR2 is FYNNEI. Trimming cost V 6 bases and J 5 bases; bases outside gene matches: 6. The CDR3 extends over 14 amino acids. The CDR3 region has the DNA TGTGCCAGCAGAAGACTGGGGGGGACCGGGGAGCTGTTTTTT. Its translation: CASRRLGGTGELFF.

The rearrangement uses TRBV28 and TRBJ1-5; TRBD1 might be the D (5 bases). Germline V gives CDR1 MDHEN, CDR2 SYDVKM. The CDR3 has 11 amino acids. Trimming stripped 6 bases from V and 9 bases from J, with 9 bases between. Here the CDR3 reads CASSRGVPQHF. CDR3 nucleotide sequence: TGTGCCAGCAGCCGGGGGGTGCCCCAGCATTTT.

The rearrangement joins TRBV7-8 to TRBJ1-5, with D possibly being TRBD1 (5 bases). Trimming pared 1 base from V and 1 base from J, leaving 11 bases between. Germline values: CDR1 SGHVS, CDR2 FQNEAQ. CDR3 length equals 16 residues. The chain's CDR3 is CASSLVGTRSNQPQHF. The DNA for the CDR3 is TGTGCCAGCAGCTTAGTCGGGACTCGGAGCAATCAGCCCCAGCATTTT.

The rearrangement joins TRBV24-1 to TRBJ1-4; 7 nucleotides agree with TRBD1. Germline V gives CDR1 KGHDR, CDR2 SFDVKD. V lost 2 bases, J lost 4 bases, and 9 bases stayed unmatched. This CDR3 region has 17 residues. CDR3: CATSDSTMTGYNEKLFF. CDR3 bases: TGTGCCACCAGTGATTCGACTATGACAGGGTATAATGAAAAACTGTTTTTT.

The chain couples TRBV29-1 to TRBJ2-7, with a possible D match to TRBD1 (6 bases). V shed 5 bases and J shed 2 bases, with 10 bases lying between them. The germline V gene has CDR1 SQVTM and CDR2 ANQGSEA. The CDR3 has 12 residues. CDR3 loop: CSVYEGAYEQYF. CDR3 nucleotides: TGCAGCGTTTATGAGGGGGCCTACGAGCAGTACTTC.

The DNA of the CDR3 is TGTGCCAGCAGCCAACAAACTAGCGGGGGGGCGGTTTCCGGGGAGCTGTTTTTT. Its translation is CASSQQTSGGAVSGELFF. This chain links TRBV4-2 with TRBJ2-2; 13 nucleotides match TRBD2. Looked up from germline, CDR1 is LGHNA and CDR2 is YNFKEQ. V lost 2 bases and J lost 6; bases outside the gene matches: 9. This CDR3 has 18 residues.

The genes are TRBV19 and TRBJ2-5; perhaps D is TRBD1 or TRBD2 (5 bases each). Germline lookup yields CDR1 LNHDA and CDR2 SQIVND (reference sequence). V shed 5 bases and J shed 4 bases, with 11 bases lying between them. This CDR3 spans 13 amino acids. CDR3 nucleotides: TGTGCCAGTAGTCCCGACAGCGGAGAGACCCAGTACTTC. Protein sequence: CASSPDSGETQYF.

The rearrangement links TRBV2 to TRBJ2-3; TRBD1 agrees at 7 bases. Germline CDR1 is SNHLY and CDR2 is FYNNEI. This CDR3 is built from 14 residues. Unmatched junction bases numbered 2, after V lost 5 bases and J lost 0 bases. CDR3 sequence reads: CASSRGQSTDTQYF. The CDR3 DNA follows: TGTGCCAGCAGTCGGGGACAGAGCACAGATACGCAGTATTTT.